The entry below gives a single T cell receptor beta chain sequence along with its context. Libraries were prepared by immunoSEQ multiplex PCR; TCRdb keeps only in-frame clonotypes and omits some of them. The data show tens of thousands of clones, approximately 92% seen once. This sample is part of a study of T cell changes during pregnancy in multiple sclerosis. V was trimmed by 6 bases and J by 5 bases, leaving 15 bases between them. The CDR3 has 13 amino acids. CDR1 SQVTM and CDR2 ANQGSEA come from the germline V gene. Sequenced material: peripheral blood, taken in the third trimester of pregnancy. This chain connects TRBV29-1 to TRBJ2-3; D is possibly TRBD1 (6 bases). The sequence derives from a female donor in good health, enrolled as a control in a pregnancy study. The CDR3 DNA reads TGCAGCGTCCCCGGGACACGCCAAGATACGCAGTATTTT. It encodes CSVPGTRQDTQYF.